A selection of T cell receptor beta chains follows, all from one sample in a study of blood T cell repertoires in COVID-19. Measured with immunoSEQ multiplex PCR; TCRdb has only the in-frame clones, and not every one. This sample has about 190,000 clones; 85% to 90% occur once, and the top ten carry under 5%. The sequenced sample consisted of peripheral blood. These receptors were obtained from a human donor in a cohort sampled during active COVID-19. Each CDR3 is given with its conserved first and last residue. Each record gives: CDR3 DNA, CDR3 protein, J gene, clone size, V gene, D gene. A D gene is named only where the DNA matches it firmly. Clone sizes are given selectively: once, few, many, or a class where the clone is expanded.

cdr3_nt: TGCGCCAGCAGCCAAGATCGACAGAACTCCTACGAGCAGTACTTC; cdr3_aa: CASSQDRQNSYEQYF; j_call: TRBJ2-7; clone_size: NA; v_call: TRBV4-3; d_call: NA
cdr3_nt: TGTGCCAGCAGTGAATCAATACCAGGGTTGGGTGAAGCTTTCTTT; cdr3_aa: CASSESIPGLGEAFF; j_call: TRBJ1-1; clone_size: NA; v_call: TRBV25-1; d_call: NA
cdr3_nt: TGTGCCAGCAGCGCAGCCCGGGACAGGGTTTGGGAGACCCAGTACTTC; cdr3_aa: CASSAARDRVWETQYF; j_call: TRBJ2-5; clone_size: NA; v_call: TRBV5-4; d_call: TRBD1
cdr3_nt: TGTGCCAGCAGCCAAACTAGCGGGAGTCTCCACGAGCAGTACTTC; cdr3_aa: CASSQTSGSLHEQYF; j_call: TRBJ2-7; clone_size: NA; v_call: TRBV4-2; d_call: TRBD2
cdr3_nt: TGTGCCAGCAGCGTATATTCAGGGACAGGGGGCGGGAACACTGAAGCTTTCTTT; cdr3_aa: CASSVYSGTGGGNTEAFF; j_call: TRBJ1-1; clone_size: few; v_call: TRBV9; d_call: TRBD1
cdr3_nt: TGTGCCAGTAGCGCGGGATCATCCGCGGTGTACACTGAAGCTTTCTTT; cdr3_aa: CASSAGSSAVYTEAFF; j_call: TRBJ1-1; clone_size: NA; v_call: TRBV19; d_call: NA
cdr3_nt: TGTGCCACCAGTGACCACCCCGGACTAGCGGGAGGAGATACGCAGTATTTT; cdr3_aa: CATSDHPGLAGGDTQYF; j_call: TRBJ2-3; clone_size: NA; v_call: TRBV24-1; d_call: TRBD2
cdr3_nt: TGTGCCAGCAGCCCCGACAGGGGGCGAGGTCAGCCCCAGCATTTT; cdr3_aa: CASSPDRGRGQPQHF; j_call: TRBJ1-5; clone_size: NA; v_call: TRBV6-6; d_call: TRBD1
cdr3_nt: TGTGCCAGCAGTTTAGACAGGGTTCTGATCTATGGCTACACCTTC; cdr3_aa: CASSLDRVLIYGYTF; j_call: TRBJ1-2; clone_size: NA; v_call: TRBV6-5; d_call: TRBD1
cdr3_nt: TGTGCCAGCAGCCAGTTACCGGGACTATTAACAGATACGCAGTATTTT; cdr3_aa: CASSQLPGLLTDTQYF; j_call: TRBJ2-3; clone_size: once; v_call: TRBV3-1/TRBV3-2; d_call: TRBD2
cdr3_nt: TGTGCCAGCAGCCAAGTTTTCAGGCTCGCGACTAATGAAAAACTGTTTTTT; cdr3_aa: CASSQVFRLATNEKLFF; j_call: TRBJ1-4; clone_size: once; v_call: TRBV3-1/TRBV3-2; d_call: NA
cdr3_nt: TGTGCCAGCAGTTCGCCTAGCGGGAGCGATGAGCAGTTCTTC; cdr3_aa: CASSSPSGSDEQFF; j_call: TRBJ2-1; clone_size: once; v_call: TRBV27; d_call: TRBD2